Listed here are 7 T cell receptor beta chains from one sample, sequenced in a study of cytomegalovirus exposure and HLA in healthy donors. Data came from immunoSEQ multiplex PCR; TCRdb stores just in-frame clones and leaves some out. The data hold about 330,000 clones, with about nine tenths observed a single time. The sequenced sample consisted of PBMCs. These receptors originate from a woman younger than 35 in good health and CMV-seronegative.

The rearrangement links TRBV6-5 to TRBJ1-4; TRBD1 agrees at 7 bases. CDR1 MNHEY and CDR2 SVGAGI come from the germline V gene. The V and J ends lost 6 bases and 8 bases, in that order; junction bases with no gene match: 9. This CDR3 is 14 amino acids long. CDR3 amino acids: CASSPQGRGEKLFF. Written as DNA, the CDR3 is TGTGCCAGCAGCCCACAGGGGAGAGGGGAAAAACTGTTTTTT.

This chain uses TRBV7-2 with TRBJ2-5, with 10 bases aligning to TRBD2. This CDR3 has 15 amino acids. Germline CDR1 SGHTA, CDR2 FQGNSA. J was trimmed by 3 bases and V by 3 bases; bases with no gene match: 4. CDR3 sequence reads: CASSFLAGVEETQYF. CDR3 DNA: TGTGCCAGCAGCTTTCTAGCGGGAGTAGAAGAGACCCAGTACTTC.

V usage is TRBV19 and J usage is TRBJ1-1, with 7 bases that match TRBD1. This CDR3 region has 14 residues. CDR1 LNHDA and CDR2 SQIVND come from the germline V gene (reference sequence). Trimming took 10 bases from V and 1 from J; bases not matched to a gene: 9. CDR3 nucleotide sequence: TGTGCCACCAACTCCGACAGGGAGAACACTGAAGCTTTCTTT. Translating it yields CATNSDRENTEAFF. The whole variable domain, filled in from reference TRBV19 and TRBJ1-1, reads DGGITQSPKYLFRKEGQNVTLSCEQNLNHDAMYWYRQDPGQGLRLIYYSQIVNDFQKGDIAEGYSVSREKKESFPLTVTSAQKNPTAFYLCATNSDRENTEAFFGQGTRLTVV.

The chain links TRBV27 to TRBJ1-1, with 7 positions matching TRBD1. The V and J ends lost 2 bases and 7 bases, in that order; junction bases with no gene match: 13. From germline, CDR1 is MNHEY and CDR2 SMNVEV (reference sequence). CDR3 length: 16 amino acids. The CDR3 sequence: CASSLGGGGGVYEAFF. In nucleotides, the CDR3 is TGTGCCAGCAGTTTAGGAGGGGGCGGCGGAGTCTATGAAGCTTTCTTT.

CDR3 sequence (DNA): TGTGCCAGCAAGTTGGGAGGCGGGACGGAGACCCAGTACTTC. It is translated as CASKLGGGTETQYF. The V gene is TRBV27, the J gene TRBJ2-5; TRBD2 might be the D (6 bases). With 7 bases removed from V and 5 bases from J, the gap between germline ends came to 17 bases. The CDR3 consists of 14 residues. Germline CDR1 is MNHEY and CDR2 is SMNVEV (reference sequence).

The genes are TRBV30 and TRBJ1-1, with D unresolved. This CDR3 comprises 12 residues. Germline assignment: CDR1 GTSNPN and CDR2 SVGIG (reference sequence). V was clipped by 2 bases and J by 0 bases, with 4 bases between them. This CDR3 is CAWSLLNTEAFF. The CDR3 bases are TGTGCCTGGAGTCTATTGAACACTGAAGCTTTCTTT.

The rearrangement links TRBV5-4 to TRBJ2-5; TRBD2 matches 7 bases. CDR3 length: 16 residues. The germline V gene encodes CDR1 SGHNT and CDR2 YYREEE (reference sequence). The V gene end was trimmed by 2 bases and the J gene end by 3 bases; junction bases not matched to a gene: 10. CDR3 DNA sequence: TGTGCCAGCAGCTTCGGAGCAGCGGGGTATGAAGAGACCCAGTACTTC. Amino acids: CASSFGAAGYEETQYF.